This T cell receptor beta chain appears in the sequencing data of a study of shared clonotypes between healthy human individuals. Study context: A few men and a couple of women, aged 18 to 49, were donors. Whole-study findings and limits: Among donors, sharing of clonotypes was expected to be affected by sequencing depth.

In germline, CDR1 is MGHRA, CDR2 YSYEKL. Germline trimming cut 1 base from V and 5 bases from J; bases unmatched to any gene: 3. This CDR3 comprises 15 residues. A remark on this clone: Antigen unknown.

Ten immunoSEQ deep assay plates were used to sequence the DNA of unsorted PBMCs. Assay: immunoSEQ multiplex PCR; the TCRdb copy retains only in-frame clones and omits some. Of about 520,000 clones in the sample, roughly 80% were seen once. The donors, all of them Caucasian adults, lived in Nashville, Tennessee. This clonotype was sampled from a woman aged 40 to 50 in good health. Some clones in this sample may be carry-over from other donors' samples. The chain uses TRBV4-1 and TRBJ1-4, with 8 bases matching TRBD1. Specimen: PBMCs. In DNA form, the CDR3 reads TGCGCCAGCAGCCAAGGAGACAGGGGAAATGAAAAACTGTTTTTT. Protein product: CASSQGDRGNEKLFF.